A selection of T cell receptor beta chains follows, all from one sample in a study of blood T cell repertoires in COVID-19. The table came from immunoSEQ multiplex PCR; TCRdb's copy has only in-frame clones and leaves some out. The sample has fewer than 250,000 clones; 90% are singletons. The specimen sequenced was PBMCs or T cells enriched from blood (not recorded which). The receptors originated from a man aged 25-45 years who had been exposed to COVID-19. Each CDR3 is given with its conserved first and last residue. The D gene is left open where the match is weak. Only part of the rows carry a size: once, few, many, or a class if the clone is expanded.

j_call v_call clone_size d_call cdr3_aa cdr3_nt
TRBJ1-4 TRBV4-3 NA NA CASSQGRGGNEKLFF TGCGCCAGCAGCCAAGGGAGGGGGGGAAATGAAAAACTGTTTTTT
TRBJ1-3 TRBV4-2 NA NA CASSQDTGNSGNTIYF TGTGCCAGCAGCCAAGATACAGGGAATTCTGGAAACACCATATATTTT
TRBJ1-3 TRBV5-4 NA TRBD1 CASSFGTDGNTIYF TGTGCCAGCAGCTTTGGGACAGACGGAAACACCATATATTTT
TRBJ2-7 TRBV3-1/TRBV3-2 NA NA CASSQEIRVTYEQYF TGTGCCAGCAGCCAAGAGATCAGGGTGACCTACGAGCAGTACTTC
TRBJ1-3 TRBV12-3/TRBV12-4 NA NA CASRPREGYTIYF TGTGCCAGCAGACCACGGGAGGGGTACACCATATATTTT
TRBJ1-2 TRBV19 NA NA CASSIIGGRDGYTF TGTGCCAGTAGTATCATCGGGGGGCGGGATGGCTACACCTTC
TRBJ1-5 TRBV6-5 NA NA CASREGHSHQPQHF TGTGCCAGCAGAGAGGGACACTCTCATCAGCCCCAGCATTTT
TRBJ1-1 TRBV19 NA NA CASLPSWVGRADTEAFF TGTGCCAGTCTCCCTTCTTGGGTAGGCAGGGCTGACACTGAAGCTTTCTTT
TRBJ1-5 TRBV19 NA NA CASSRNRDGQPQHF TGTGCCAGTAGTAGGAACCGGGATGGGCAGCCCCAGCATTTT
TRBJ1-1 TRBV27 once NA CASSRGRNTEAFF TGTGCCAGCAGTCGAGGCCGGAACACTGAAGCTTTCTTT
TRBJ2-5 TRBV15 NA NA CATSQSMRETQYF TGTGCCACCAGCCAAAGCATGAGAGAGACCCAGTACTTC
TRBJ1-1 TRBV30 NA TRBD1 CAWSGTGDEAFF TGTGCCTGGAGTGGGACAGGGGATGAAGCTTTCTTT
TRBJ1-6 TRBV27 once NA CASSYNDRENSPLHF TGTGCCAGCAGTTATAACGACAGAGAAAATTCACCCCTCCACTTT
TRBJ2-5 TRBV3-1/TRBV3-2 many NA CASSLPGVGQETQYF TGTGCCAGCAGCCTACCCGGGGTGGGGCAAGAGACCCAGTACTTC
TRBJ2-2 TRBV4-1 NA TRBD2 CASSQIAGNTGELFF TGCGCCAGCAGCCAGATAGCGGGGAACACCGGGGAGCTGTTTTTT
TRBJ2-2 TRBV5-6 NA NA CASSSTQGSGELFF TGTGCCAGCAGCTCAACCCAGGGATCCGGGGAGCTGTTTTTT
TRBJ2-1 TRBV11-3 NA TRBD2 CASSYGGDNNEQFF TGTGCCAGCAGCTACGGGGGGGACAACAATGAGCAGTTCTTC
TRBJ2-7 TRBV19 few NA CASSSGTPDEQYF TGTGCCAGTAGTTCCGGGACACCGGACGAGCAGTACTTC
TRBJ1-1 TRBV4-3 NA NA CASSQVKGSMAFF TGCGCCAGCAGCCAAGTTAAGGGGTCGATGGCTTTCTTT
TRBJ2-1 TRBV10-2 NA TRBD2 CASAPSGGYNEQFF TGCGCCAGCGCCCCGAGCGGGGGCTACAATGAGCAGTTCTTC
TRBJ1-2 TRBV7-9 NA NA CASSFEQANYGYTF TGTGCCAGCAGCTTCGAGCAGGCTAACTATGGCTACACCTTC
TRBJ1-6 TRBV19 NA NA CASSPIRDLGNSPLHF TGTGCCAGTAGTCCGATCCGGGACTTGGGTAATTCACCCCTCCACTTT
TRBJ2-7 TRBV5-7 NA NA CASTPHWRRASYEQYF TGTGCCAGCACCCCCCACTGGCGCAGGGCATCATACGAGCAGTACTTC
TRBJ2-7 TRBV4-1 NA NA CASSQDLQAEQYF TGCGCCAGCAGCCAAGATTTACAGGCCGAGCAGTACTTC
TRBJ2-3 TRBV10-1 NA NA CASSEKQGFTDTQYF TGCGCCAGCAGTGAGAAGCAGGGATTCACAGATACGCAGTATTTT
TRBJ2-1 TRBV10-2 NA TRBD1 CASTLGQGAYNEQFF TGCGCCAGCACCCTGGGACAGGGGGCTTACAATGAGCAGTTCTTC
TRBJ1-3 TRBV9 NA NA CASSVFQEGIGNTIYF TGTGCCAGCAGCGTATTTCAGGAGGGTATAGGAAACACCATATATTTT
TRBJ2-7 TRBV15 NA TRBD2 CATEESGGSYEQYF TGTGCCACCGAAGAAAGCGGGGGGTCCTACGAGCAGTACTTC
TRBJ1-5 TRBV19 NA NA CASSIPLNQPQHF TGTGCCAGTAGTATTCCCCTCAATCAGCCCCAGCATTTT
TRBJ2-2 TRBV9 NA TRBD2 CASSPSGGGTGELFF TGTGCCAGCAGCCCGAGCGGGGGCGGGACCGGGGAGCTGTTTTTT
TRBJ2-1 TRBV2 NA NA CASISHRDTVNEQFF TGTGCCAGCATCTCCCACCGGGACACAGTCAATGAGCAGTTCTTC
TRBJ2-2 TRBV4-3 NA NA CASSQELIQGRGGELFF TGCGCCAGCAGCCAAGAGTTAATACAGGGACGCGGCGGGGAGCTGTTTTTT
TRBJ1-2 TRBV7-2 NA TRBD1 CASSLDSLGQVYGYTF TGTGCCAGCAGCTTAGATTCTTTGGGACAGGTTTATGGCTACACCTTC
TRBJ1-4 TRBV18 NA NA CASSPRVDEKLFF TGTGCCAGCTCACCCCGGGTGGATGAAAAACTGTTTTTT
TRBJ2-7 TRBV29-1 once TRBD2 CSVRRTSGYSYEQYF TGCAGCGTTAGGAGGACTAGCGGATACTCCTACGAGCAGTACTTC
TRBJ1-1 TRBV18 NA NA CASSPERNTEAFF TGTGCCAGCTCACCAGAGAGGAACACTGAAGCTTTCTTT
TRBJ2-5 TRBV6-1 NA NA CASSESRQRGYQETQYF TGTGCCAGCAGTGAATCCCGACAGAGGGGGTACCAAGAGACCCAGTACTTC
TRBJ2-2 TRBV5-1 NA TRBD1 CASSVRQGASTGELFF TGCGCCAGCAGCGTAAGACAGGGGGCGAGTACCGGGGAGCTGTTTTTT
TRBJ1-2 TRBV9 NA TRBD1 CASSGTGGGPYGYTF TGTGCCAGCAGCGGGACAGGAGGGGGGCCCTATGGCTACACCTTC
TRBJ1-5 TRBV3-1/TRBV3-2 NA NA CASSQGGDQPQHF TGTGCCAGCAGCCAAGGGGGGGATCAGCCCCAGCATTTT
TRBJ1-4 TRBV29-1 once TRBD1 CSVGQVPNEKLFF TGCAGCGTCGGACAGGTCCCTAATGAAAAACTGTTTTTT
TRBJ2-3 TRBV20-1 NA TRBD2 CSASWVAGGADTQYF TGCAGTGCTAGTTGGGTAGCGGGGGGGGCAGATACGCAGTATTTT
TRBJ2-7 TRBV27 NA TRBD2 CASSYQSGTSGSYEQYF TGTGCCAGCAGTTACCAATCCGGGACTAGCGGATCCTACGAGCAGTACTTC
TRBJ1-2 TRBV27 NA TRBD1 CASSPRGRDRGYTF TGTGCCAGCAGTCCCAGGGGGCGCGATAGAGGCTACACCTTC
TRBJ1-5 TRBV27 NA TRBD1 CASSYRGYQPQHF TGTGCCAGCAGTTACAGGGGGTATCAGCCCCAGCATTTT
TRBJ2-2 TRBV6-4 once TRBD2 CASAPSGGRGTGELFF TGTGCCAGCGCCCCCTCGGGGGGAAGGGGCACCGGGGAGCTGTTTTTT
TRBJ1-4 TRBV4-1 NA NA CASSQGVGGGTNEKLFF TGCGCCAGCAGCCAAGGGGTCGGGGGGGGAACTAATGAAAAACTGTTTTTT